This T cell receptor beta chain was captured in a study of T-cell memory formation after mild COVID-19. General observations from the study: Clones that shrank (day 15 to 85) were balanced CD4/CD8, whereas later expanders leaned CD4+.

TCRdb independently ran MiXCR on the 5' RACE reads; one entry per CDR3 protein. Of about 400,000 distinct CDR3 sequences listed, less than 25% are singletons. This clonotype appeared a few times. Its antigen is not known. CDR1 SGHAT and CDR2 FQNNGV come from the germline V gene. CDR3 length equals 15 residues. Trimming pared 1 base from V and 5 bases from J, leaving 15 bases between. The V gene is TRBV11-2, the J gene TRBJ2-7, with unresolved D. The TCR originated in an adult woman who had mild COVID-19 (a few samples of this study predate the infection). Cell type and time point are not known. Sequenced input: PBMCs or a T cell subset sorted from them (not recorded which). The CDR3 region is CASSLVGGSVHEQYF. CDR3 nucleotides: TGTGCCAGCAGCTTAGTGGGTGGTAGTGTCCACGAGCAGTACTTC.